This TCR beta chain emerged from a study of cytomegalovirus exposure and HLA in healthy donors. Primers included in the PCR were 60 Vbeta and 13 Jbeta primers. Data came from immunoSEQ multiplex PCR; TCRdb stores just in-frame clones and leaves some out. The repertoire consists of 200,000 to 250,000 clones, with 80% to 85% occurring once and the leading ten covering about 3%. At the time of sampling, donors were nominally healthy, though unrecorded immune exposures were likely. The CDR3 totals 15 residues. V lost 4 bases and J 6 bases, leaving 17 bases between the germline ends. The germline V gene encodes CDR1 SGHRS and CDR2 YFSETQ.

The sample consisted of PBMCs. This clonotype was sampled from a middle-aged woman in good health and CMV-seronegative. The chain links TRBV5-1 to TRBJ2-1; D uncertain. The CDR3 nucleotides are TGCGCCAGCAGCCTTACTCCCGCTGAGAGCAATGAGCAGTTCTTC. Translated: CASSLTPAESNEQFF. Full variable domain (missing parts from reference TRBV5-1 and TRBJ2-1): KAGVTQTPRYLIKTRGQQVTLSCSPISGHRSVSWYQQTPGQGLQFLFEYFSETQRNKGNFPGRFSGRQFSNSRSEMNVSTLELGDSALYLCASSLTPAESNEQFFGPGTRLTVL.